Listed here is a single T cell receptor beta chain. Its specificity is not known. Sequenced by immunoSEQ multiplex PCR; TCRdb stores in-frame clones only, minus some. The sample consists of 68,000 or so clones, roughly 92% of them appearing once. This sample stems from a study of T cell clones after liver transplantation. Across the study: Three of eight recipients were HCV-positive; others had non-autoimmune, non-viral indications. General study points: Compared with third party-reactive sequences, donor-reactive ones declined more, independent of withdrawal success. Low donor cell numbers restricted donor-reactive repertoire measurement in a couple of subjects.

The CDR3 length is 15 residues. Trimming shortened V by 0 bases and J by 2 bases, and 10 bases separated the two germline ends. Germline CDR1 is SGHNT and CDR2 is YYREEE (reference sequence). Sorting of unstimulated PBMCs yielded separate CD3+CD4+ and CD3+CD8+ fractions. Material: CD4+ T cells from blood, obtained approximately 26 months after liver transplant. This TCR came from a human patient who received a liver transplant. Part of the T cells may come from the graft donor. The V call is TRBV5-4, the J call TRBJ2-3, with a weak D call TRBD2 (6 bases). CDR3 in amino acids: CASSLEEGPTDTQYF. The CDR3 region has the DNA TGTGCCAGCAGCTTGGAGGAGGGGCCCACAGATACGCAGTATTTT.